This passage covers 21 T cell receptor beta chains from one sample sequenced in a study of cytomegalovirus exposure and HLA in healthy donors. Sequencing used immunoSEQ multiplex PCR; TCRdb keeps in-frame clones, though not all of them. Counted here are some 80,000 clones, 85% to 95% occurring once; the ten biggest clones make up under 0.9%. The sequencing input was PBMCs. The source of these receptors is a woman under 30 in good health and CMV-seronegative.

The genes are TRBV15 and TRBJ1-2; 10 positions agree with TRBD1. The junction had 7 bases not matched to a gene; V was cut back by 1 base and J by 5 bases. From germline, CDR1 is LNHNV and CDR2 YYDKDF (reference sequence). The CDR3 is made up of 16 amino acids. For the CDR3, the DNA is TGTGCCACCAGCAGAGGGAGACAGGGGGCGCAGTATGGCTACACCTTC. It yields the protein CATSRGRQGAQYGYTF. The full variable domain, with the rest looked up from reference TRBV15 and TRBJ1-2, is DAMVIQNPRYQVTQFGKPVTLSCSQTLNHNVMYWYQQKSSQAPKLLFHYYDKDFNNEADTPDNFQSRRPNTSFCFLDIRSPGLGDTAMYLCATSRGRQGAQYGYTFGSGTRLTVV.

The rearrangement uses TRBV7-9 and TRBJ2-6; D may be TRBD1 (6 bases). Trimming shortened V by 3 bases and J by 0 bases, and 12 bases separated the two germline ends. The CDR3 runs 17 residues. CDR1 and CDR2 from the germline V gene are SEHNR and FQNEAQ (reference sequence). CDR3 nucleotides: TGTGCCAGCAGCTTTGTCAGGGGCCCCTCTGGGGCCAACGTCCTGACTTTC. It codes for CASSFVRGPSGANVLTF.

This rearrangement joins TRBV15 to TRBJ1-4; 8 bases align to TRBD1. The CDR3 spans 16 residues. The V gene end was trimmed by 2 bases and the J gene end by 8 bases; junction bases not matched to a gene: 10. The germline V gene has CDR1 LNHNV and CDR2 YYDKDF (reference sequence). For the CDR3, the DNA is TGTGCCACCAGCAGAAATACAGGGGGGGAATTGGAAAAACTGTTTTTT. The encoded protein is CATSRNTGGELEKLFF.

The rearrangement links TRBV29-1 to TRBJ2-7, with 8 bases aligning to TRBD1. V dropped 7 bases and J dropped 3; count of bases not matched to a gene: 8. Germline CDR1 and CDR2: SQVTM and ANQGSEA. The CDR3 spans 13 residues. The CDR3 reads CSAAGQAFYEQYF. In DNA, the CDR3 is TGCAGCGCTGCGGGACAGGCGTTCTACGAGCAGTACTTC.

V usage is TRBV10-1 and J usage is TRBJ2-1; D perhaps matches TRBD2 (6 bases). The CDR3 covers 15 residues. CDR1 is WNHNN, CDR2 SYGVQD, per germline (reference sequence). V was shortened by 0 bases and J by 6 bases, with 12 bases between the two germline ends. The chain's CDR3 is CASSESRDQSNEQFF. As DNA, the CDR3 is TGCGCCAGCAGTGAGTCGCGGGACCAAAGCAATGAGCAGTTCTTC.

This rearrangement joins TRBV28 to TRBJ1-1, with D maybe TRBD1 (5 bases). This CDR3 contains 14 residues. From germline, CDR1 is MDHEN and CDR2 SYDVKM. Trimming cost V 8 bases and J 3 bases, with 16 bases left between them. The CDR3 bases are TGTGCCAGCGGGACTGGGTCGGGCCACACTGAAGCTTTCTTT. This gives the protein CASGTGSGHTEAFF.

The chain links TRBV10-2 to TRBJ2-7, with a weak D call TRBD1 (6 bases). Germline CDR1 is WSHSY and CDR2 is SAAADI. The CDR3 is 13 residues long. V was clipped by 3 bases and J by 2 bases, with 8 bases between them. This CDR3 reads CASSDRQAYEQYF. The DNA of the CDR3 is TGCGCCAGCAGTGATAGACAGGCCTACGAGCAGTACTTC.

The chain employs TRBV27 and TRBJ2-2; D is perhaps TRBD1 (5 bases). CDR3 length: 15 residues. Germline values: CDR1 MNHEY, CDR2 SMNVEV (reference sequence). V was cut by 2 bases and J by 4 bases, with 11 bases left in between. CDR3 amino acids: CASSLISGFTGELFF. CDR3 bases: TGTGCCAGCAGTTTAATATCAGGGTTCACCGGGGAGCTGTTTTTT.

The V call is TRBV19, the J call TRBJ2-3; 13 bases match TRBD2. The CDR3 is 14 amino acids. V trimming: 5 bases; J trimming: 6 bases; junction bases outside the gene matches: 2. Germline CDR1 is LNHDA and CDR2 is SQIVND (reference sequence). The CDR3, as DNA: TGTGCCAGTAGTCCGACTAGCGGGAGGGATACGCAGTATTTT. Translation gives CASSPTSGRDTQYF. The whole variable domain, remainder taken from reference TRBV19 and TRBJ2-3, is DGGITQSPKYLFRKEGQNVTLSCEQNLNHDAMYWYRQDPGQGLRLIYYSQIVNDFQKGDIAEGYSVSREKKESFPLTVTSAQKNPTAFYLCASSPTSGRDTQYFGPGTRLTVL.

The rearrangement uses TRBV2 and TRBJ1-3; D may be TRBD1 (5 bases). The CDR3 has 13 residues. Germline lookup yields CDR1 SNHLY and CDR2 FYNNEI. Trimming pared 4 bases from V and 4 bases from J, leaving 8 bases between. CDR3: CASSGGVGNTIYF. CDR3 bases: TGTGCCAGCAGTGGGGGGGTAGGAAACACCATATATTTT. The whole variable domain, filled in from reference TRBV2 and TRBJ1-3, reads EPEVTQTPSHQVTQMGQEVILRCVPISNHLYFYWYRQILGQKVEFLVSFYNNEISEKSEIFDDQFSVERPDGSNFTLKIRSTKLEDSAMYFCASSGGVGNTIYFGEGSWLTVV.

The chain recombines TRBV5-6 with TRBJ2-5, with 9 bases fitting TRBD2. The CDR3 has 14 amino acids. Germline V gene sequence: CDR1 SGHDT, CDR2 YYEEEE. V was pared by 2 bases and J by 7 bases, with 6 bases of the junction left unmatched. The CDR3 DNA is TGTGCCAGCAGCTTTCAATCTAGCGGGACGACCCAGTACTTC. Its protein product is CASSFQSSGTTQYF.

The V gene is TRBV5-1, the J gene TRBJ2-3, with TRBD1 matching over 7 bases. The CDR3 sequence is 20 residues long. J lost 7 bases, V lost 4 bases, and 27 bases had no gene match. Germline loops: CDR1 SGHRS, CDR2 YFSETQ. The CDR3, as DNA: TGCGCCAGCAGCGAGACAGGGAGTGCCCCGTGGGCCGTGCTAAGTAATACGCAGTATTTT. Translating gives CASSETGSAPWAVLSNTQYF. Filled out from reference TRBV5-1 and TRBJ2-3, the complete variable domain reads KAGVTQTPRYLIKTRGQQVTLSCSPISGHRSVSWYQQTPGQGLQFLFEYFSETQRNKGNFPGRFSGRQFSNSRSEMNVSTLELGDSALYLCASSETGSAPWAVLSNTQYFGPGTRLTVL.

The chain joins TRBV27 to TRBJ1-2, with D tentatively TRBD1 (6 bases). Germline-derived CDR1 and CDR2 are MNHEY and SMNVEV (reference sequence). Trimming took off 5 bases at V and 4 bases at J, with 20 bases between the two ends. The CDR3 is made up of 16 amino acids. The CDR3 DNA sequence: TGTGCCAGCAGTCCATTAACAGGGATTAGTGGCTATGGCTACACCTTC. Encoded protein: CASSPLTGISGYGYTF.

The gene calls are TRBV9 and TRBJ2-7; TRBD1 aligns across 10 bases. V gave up 0 bases and J gave up 6 bases; unmatched junction bases: 6. CDR1 SGDLS and CDR2 YYNGEE come from the germline V gene. This CDR3 is built from 15 residues. The CDR3 region has the DNA TGTGCCAGCAGCGTAGATGGGACAGGGGCAAGCGAGCAGTACTTC. It specifies CASSVDGTGASEQYF. Full variable domain (outside the CDR3, taken from reference TRBV9 and TRBJ2-7): DSGVTQTPKHLITATGQRVTLRCSPRSGDLSVYWYQQSLDQGLQFLIQYYNGEERAKGNILERFSAQQFPDLHSELNLSSLELGDSALYFCASSVDGTGASEQYFGPGTRLTVT.

V gene TRBV7-8 combines with J gene TRBJ2-2, with 11 bases matching TRBD2. This CDR3 region has 16 residues. Germline CDR1 and CDR2: SGHVS and FQNEAQ. V was pared by 5 bases and J by 3 bases, with 5 bases of the junction left unmatched. CDR3 sequence reads: CASSKGLAAYTGELFF. Written as DNA, the CDR3 is TGTGCCAGCAGCAAGGGACTAGCGGCATACACCGGGGAGCTGTTTTTT.

V gene TRBV19 combines with J gene TRBJ1-4; 8 bases agree with TRBD1. Germline V lookup: CDR1 LNHDA, CDR2 SQIVND (reference sequence). There are 13 residues in the CDR3. The V segment lost 9 bases and the J segment 3 bases; nucleotides outside the gene matches: 3. CDR3 sequence: CASQGASNEKLFF. The CDR3 DNA follows: TGTGCCAGCCAGGGGGCTTCTAATGAAAAACTGTTTTTT.

The chain carries TRBV9 and TRBJ1-1; D is unresolved. V gave up 4 bases and J gave up 4 bases, with 14 bases separating them. CDR1 is SGDLS, CDR2 YYNGEE, per germline. The CDR3 is 14 amino acids. This CDR3 is CASSKAGGGTEAFF. CDR3 DNA sequence: TGTGCCAGCAGCAAGGCCGGTGGAGGCACTGAAGCTTTCTTT.

With regard to this clone: The sample has other DNA sequences that encode this CDR3 too. J is TRBJ2-3 and V is TRBV7-8; 11 nucleotides line up with TRBD1. J was trimmed by 7 bases and V by 9 bases; bases with no gene match: 21. This CDR3 comprises 18 residues. CDR1 is SGHVS and CDR2 is FQNEAQ in the germline V gene. The DNA for the CDR3 is TGTGCCAGTAGCCCAGAGAGGTTACGGGACAGGGGGAAGAATACGCAGTATTTT. Amino acid sequence: CASSPERLRDRGKNTQYF.

This sequence joins TRBV7-9 and TRBJ1-5; no definite D call. The germline V gene has CDR1 SEHNR and CDR2 FQNEAQ (reference sequence). This CDR3 comprises 16 residues. V was trimmed by 1 base and J by 3 bases, leaving 13 bases between them. CDR3 in amino acids: CASSLGGGIFNQPQHF. CDR3 DNA sequence: TGTGCCAGCAGCTTAGGGGGAGGGATCTTCAATCAGCCCCAGCATTTT.

The chain combines TRBV27 with TRBJ2-3, with 11 bases fitting TRBD2. The CDR3 length is 16 residues. CDR1 MNHEY and CDR2 SMNVEV come from the germline V gene (reference sequence). V lost 4 bases, J lost 2 bases, and 5 bases stayed unmatched. DNA of the CDR3: TGTGCCAGCAGTTCATTAGCGGGGGGGATCACAGATACGCAGTATTTT. This sequence encodes CASSSLAGGITDTQYF.

The chain combines TRBV5-5 with TRBJ2-5, with D possibly being TRBD2 (5 bases). CDR1 and CDR2 from the germline V gene are SGHKS and YYEKEE (reference sequence). The V end lost 6 bases, the J end lost 4 bases, and 16 bases lay between the germline ends. The CDR3 length is 14 residues. The CDR3 DNA is TGTGCCAGCAAAGAGGGAGAACGGGCAGAGACCCAGTACTTC. It is translated as CASKEGERAETQYF. Drawing the rest from reference TRBV5-5 and TRBJ2-5, the complete variable domain is DAGVTQSPTHLIKTRGQQVTLRCSPISGHKSVSWYQQVLGQGPQFIFQYYEKEERGRGNFPDRFSARQFPNYSSELNVNALLLGDSALYLCASKEGERAETQYFGPGTRLLVL.